This T cell receptor (beta chain) derives from a study of T cell changes during pregnancy in multiple sclerosis. Trimming cost V 2 bases and J 0 bases; bases outside gene matches: 4. The CDR3 covers 15 residues. The germline gives CDR1 GTSNPN, CDR2 SVGIG (reference sequence). Some clones are missing from TCRdb's copy, which holds only in-frame ones; the method was immunoSEQ multiplex PCR. The data contain about 41,000 clones, about 88% of them seen just once; the ten biggest clones take up approximately 0.61%. This specimen consisted of CD4+ T cells from peripheral blood mononuclear cells, obtained in the first trimester of pregnancy. The rearrangement joins TRBV30 to TRBJ2-1; TRBD2 aligns across 7 bases. The TCR was taken from a female donor with multiple sclerosis, enrolled in a pregnancy study. The CDR3 region has the DNA TGTGCCTGGAGTCTGGGACTATCCTCCTACAATGAGCAGTTCTTC. This sequence encodes CAWSLGLSSYNEQFF.